The rows below give T cell receptor beta chains drawn from one sample of a study of T cell repertoires in cytomegalovirus infection. TCRdb re-called the reads with MiXCR, one entry per CDR3 protein. The data hold some 99,000 distinct CDR3 sequences, with 29% observed a single time. Their antigens remain unidentified. The sample in question was CD8+ T cells from cultured PBMCs, obtained from culture after CMV antigen stimulation. These receptors all come from a human donor in good health (CMV status not recorded). Some clones in this sample may be carry-over from other donors' samples. Each CDR3 is given without its conserved first and last residue. Fields, in order: V gene, CDR3 protein.

V gene: TRBV11-2; CDR3 protein: ASSLDRTTTSTDTQY
V gene: TRBV3-1; CDR3 protein: ASSQDGGPSTDTQY
V gene: TRBV20-1; CDR3 protein: SARDIGGETTNEKLF
V gene: TRBV28; CDR3 protein: ASQPGDTEAF
V gene: TRBV14; CDR3 protein: ASSQAGRRIYNEQF
V gene: TRBV27; CDR3 protein: ASSGGASSYEQY
V gene: TRBV7-6; CDR3 protein: ASSFKRRDNEQF
V gene: TRBV7-6; CDR3 protein: ASSLVGPGLYEQY
V gene: TRBV24-1; CDR3 protein: ATSGQYGEQY
V gene: TRBV7-7; CDR3 protein: ASSLKGDEETQY
V gene: TRBV28; CDR3 protein: ASSPLGQGPGTGELF
V gene: TRBV7-9; CDR3 protein: ASSLGTGRIPQF
V gene: TRBV19; CDR3 protein: ASRNTGYNEQF
V gene: TRBV27; CDR3 protein: ASSLGPLPTDTQY
V gene: TRBV20-1; CDR3 protein: SANEWGQNTEAF
V gene: TRBV4-1; CDR3 protein: ASSQDSSPGSGYT
V gene: TRBV7-6; CDR3 protein: ASSLRTGEYSGNTIY
V gene: TRBV4-2; CDR3 protein: ASSQGLSEADGSADTQY
V gene: TRBV7-6; CDR3 protein: ASSFEIRAETEAF
V gene: TRBV2; CDR3 protein: ASSEMVLEQF
V gene: TRBV5-4; CDR3 protein: ASSLGQEQPQH
V gene: TRBV10-3; CDR3 protein: AISGFGTDTQY
V gene: TRBV2; CDR3 protein: ASPRWAGIDNEQF
V gene: TRBV7-9; CDR3 protein: ASSFGREQY